The sequence of this T cell receptor beta chain was determined in a study of early T cells in non-severe SARS-CoV-2 infection. TCRdb processed the 5' RACE reads anew with MiXCR; each CDR3 protein has one entry. In the table there are some 30,000 distinct CDR3 sequences, under 7.5% of which are singletons. Trimming left V 3 bases short and J 6 bases short, with 6 bases between. Per the germline V gene, CDR1 is MDHEN and CDR2 is SYDVKM. This CDR3 comprises 12 residues. The sample taken for sequencing was whole blood. V is TRBV28 and J is TRBJ1-5; D is unclear. This TCR came from an adult who was a healthcare worker with PCR-confirmed SARS-CoV-2 infection or an uninfected control (not recorded which). The CDR3: CASSLLGQPQHF. CDR3 bases: TGTGCCAGCAGTTTGTTGGGTCAGCCCCAGCATTTT.